This TCR beta chain originates from a study of T cells in Graves' hyperthyroidism and ophthalmopathy. Study-level points and caveats: The blood repertoire included most of the expanded thyroid clonotypes above 0.001. Model-based prediction identified ophthalmopathy a median approximately 6 months prior to its onset.

Regions amplified from RNA transcripts were the TCR beta CDR3 regions. HTBI primers drove first-round RT-PCR of the TCR CDR3. TCRdb processed the multiplex PCR reads anew with MiXCR; each CDR3 protein has one entry. The sample records under 350,000 distinct CDR3 sequences, around a sixth being singletons. The PBMCs were taken from more than 8 ml of fresh peripheral blood. J gave up 3 bases and V 8 bases, and 12 bases lay outside the gene matches. CDR1 is SGHAT, CDR2 FQNNGV, per germline. The CDR3 is 16 amino acids. On this clonotype itself: Its antigen is undetermined. One base away lies a much larger clone, so this may be a sequencing read error.

The genes are TRBV11-2 and TRBJ2-1, with 8 positions matching TRBD2. This clonotype was obtained from a woman aged 50 to 60 with Graves' hyperthyroidism. Specimen: blood. The CDR3 sequence: CASGLTRGGGYNEQFF. Written as DNA, the CDR3 is TGTGCCAGCGGTTTAACCCGGGGGGGGGGCTACAATGAGCAGTTCTTC. Full variable domain (remainder filled in from reference TRBV11-2 and TRBJ2-1): EAGVAQSPRYKIIEKRQSVAFWCNPISGHATLYWYQQILGQGPKLLIQFQNNGVVDDSQLPKDRFSAERLKGVDSTLKIQPAKLEDSAVYLCASGLTRGGGYNEQFFGPGTRLTVL.